The rows below give T cell receptor beta chains drawn from one sample of a study of T cells in Graves' hyperthyroidism and ophthalmopathy. TCRdb redid the calling of the multiplex PCR reads with MiXCR, one entry per CDR3 protein. The sample consists of approximately 95,000 distinct CDR3 sequences, 35% to 45% of them appearing once. The sequenced sample consisted of peripheral blood or thyroid tissue (not recorded which). These receptors were taken from a woman in her twenties or thirties with Graves' hyperthyroidism. The conserved cysteine and the conserved F or W are not part of the CDR3 here. The order of the fields is V gene, J gene, CDR3 protein.

V gene: TRBV30
J gene: TRBJ1-5
CDR3 protein: AWSAPGADMPQH

V gene: TRBV6-6
J gene: TRBJ2-3
CDR3 protein: ASSYSQGRADTQY

V gene: TRBV7-9
J gene: TRBJ2-5
CDR3 protein: ASSLTLVQETQY

V gene: TRBV10-3
J gene: TRBJ1-3
CDR3 protein: AISEGGTRGSGNTIY

V gene: TRBV20-1
J gene: TRBJ2-7
CDR3 protein: SARVGTGHEQY

V gene: TRBV28
J gene: TRBJ1-6
CDR3 protein: ASSSPLH

V gene: TRBV20-1
J gene: TRBJ2-2
CDR3 protein: SATGSEGNGNTGELF

V gene: TRBV5-4
J gene: TRBJ2-3
CDR3 protein: ASSRGSGGQFGTDTQY

V gene: TRBV6-1
J gene: TRBJ1-1
CDR3 protein: ASNVLGGKAF

V gene: TRBV28
J gene: TRBJ1-5
CDR3 protein: ASSSITGFDQPQH

V gene: TRBV7-3
J gene: TRBJ1-3
CDR3 protein: ASSLRQGNTIY

V gene: TRBV12-3/TRBV12-4
J gene: TRBJ2-7
CDR3 protein: ASSFMIAGPYEQY

V gene: TRBV2
J gene: TRBJ2-7
CDR3 protein: ASRRTVHSYEQY

V gene: TRBV7-9
J gene: TRBJ1-1
CDR3 protein: ASSLWPRGEGEAF

V gene: TRBV2
J gene: TRBJ1-5
CDR3 protein: ASSVGGPYEH

V gene: TRBV7-2
J gene: TRBJ2-5
CDR3 protein: ASTFGTSGTQETQY

V gene: TRBV5-1
J gene: TRBJ2-7
CDR3 protein: ASSWDRVGEQY

V gene: TRBV7-6
J gene: TRBJ1-2
CDR3 protein: ASSPYTGEDYGYT

V gene: TRBV20-1
J gene: TRBJ1-2
CDR3 protein: SATRTAQTNYGYT

V gene: TRBV5-1
J gene: TRBJ1-1
CDR3 protein: ASSYGSTEAF

V gene: TRBV5-1
J gene: TRBJ2-7
CDR3 protein: ASSHSPTGTYEQY

V gene: TRBV5-1
J gene: TRBJ2-7
CDR3 protein: ASSFSGDNYEQY

V gene: TRBV2
J gene: TRBJ1-1
CDR3 protein: ASSGNRVGSSDTEAF

V gene: TRBV10-3
J gene: TRBJ2-5
CDR3 protein: AISEFGTVQETQY

V gene: TRBV28
J gene: TRBJ1-6
CDR3 protein: ASTPGYSPLH

V gene: TRBV6-1
J gene: TRBJ2-7
CDR3 protein: ASSRYEQY

V gene: TRBV7-9
J gene: TRBJ2-2
CDR3 protein: ASSPWGEWELF

V gene: TRBV5-1
J gene: TRBJ2-5
CDR3 protein: ASSWDSQETQY

V gene: TRBV7-9
J gene: TRBJ1-5
CDR3 protein: ASSWDRDQPQH

V gene: TRBV6-6
J gene: TRBJ1-6
CDR3 protein: ASSYGDPSSPLH

V gene: TRBV20-1
J gene: TRBJ1-5
CDR3 protein: SARDPGGQPQH

V gene: TRBV11-2
J gene: TRBJ2-7
CDR3 protein: ASSRTGGRDHEQY

V gene: TRBV9
J gene: TRBJ1-1
CDR3 protein: ASSVFMNTEAF

V gene: TRBV15
J gene: TRBJ1-3
CDR3 protein: ATSSAGTGAGNTIY

V gene: TRBV7-6
J gene: TRBJ2-6
CDR3 protein: ASSPLGAPGANVLT

V gene: TRBV2
J gene: TRBJ1-5
CDR3 protein: ASGQGSNRPQH

V gene: TRBV18
J gene: TRBJ1-1
CDR3 protein: ASSPPQGYHTEAF

V gene: TRBV25-1
J gene: TRBJ1-4
CDR3 protein: ASSWDSRNERPF

V gene: TRBV18
J gene: TRBJ2-7
CDR3 protein: ASSPPFQANEQY

V gene: TRBV6-5
J gene: TRBJ2-5
CDR3 protein: ASSGGTGGVETQY

V gene: TRBV24-1
J gene: TRBJ1-1
CDR3 protein: ATSAAGQPNTGAF

V gene: TRBV25-1
J gene: TRBJ1-5
CDR3 protein: ASSDVTGIQPQH

V gene: TRBV2
J gene: TRBJ1-2
CDR3 protein: ASRDSTGGEGYGYT

V gene: TRBV6-5
J gene: TRBJ2-7
CDR3 protein: ASSYSTVSYEQY

V gene: TRBV5-1
J gene: TRBJ2-5
CDR3 protein: ASSSKLAYGGTQY

V gene: TRBV20-1
J gene: TRBJ1-5
CDR3 protein: SVAGGGRPQH

V gene: TRBV12-3/TRBV12-4
J gene: TRBJ2-7
CDR3 protein: ASSFWGLHPRGEQY

V gene: TRBV9
J gene: TRBJ1-5
CDR3 protein: ASGRGGSNQPQH

V gene: TRBV6-5
J gene: TRBJ1-5
CDR3 protein: ASSYSGGLGQPQH

V gene: TRBV29-1
J gene: TRBJ1-2
CDR3 protein: SVQRSYYGYT

V gene: TRBV6-6
J gene: TRBJ2-5
CDR3 protein: ASSYVETQY

V gene: TRBV20-1
J gene: TRBJ2-5
CDR3 protein: SASSAQETQY

V gene: TRBV2
J gene: TRBJ1-4
CDR3 protein: ASSQLLTQGPDEKLF